This T cell receptor (beta chain) was documented in a study of neurological immune-mediated disorders. Findings and caveats of the study: Private repertoires in all groups were suggested, as expanded clones shared no CDR3 amino acid sequences across subjects.

This clonotype was observed many times. As yet, its antigen is unknown. Among the participants, healthy controls were blood bank volunteers in Maryland, USA. It was from 2 million PBMCs stored at -80 C that the unsorted libraries were obtained. Trimming took 6 bases from V and 6 from J, leaving 12 bases between them. Looked up from germline, CDR1 is SGHRS and CDR2 is YFSETQ. This CDR3 has 13 residues. Template-switch 5'RACE cDNA synthesis added a 10-nucleotide unique molecular identifier. TCRdb called the 5' RACE reads again in MiXCR, with one record for every CDR3 protein. The sample includes about 28,000 distinct CDR3 sequences, approximately 6.6% of them seen just once.

The sequence was obtained from a woman between 45 and 65 years old in good health. The V gene is TRBV5-1, the J gene TRBJ2-2, with TRBD1 as a possible D gene (5 bases). The sequenced sample was PBMCs. The CDR3 nucleotides are TGCGCCAGCAACACAGGCGAACCCGGGGAGCTGTTTTTT. This encodes CASNTGEPGELFF.